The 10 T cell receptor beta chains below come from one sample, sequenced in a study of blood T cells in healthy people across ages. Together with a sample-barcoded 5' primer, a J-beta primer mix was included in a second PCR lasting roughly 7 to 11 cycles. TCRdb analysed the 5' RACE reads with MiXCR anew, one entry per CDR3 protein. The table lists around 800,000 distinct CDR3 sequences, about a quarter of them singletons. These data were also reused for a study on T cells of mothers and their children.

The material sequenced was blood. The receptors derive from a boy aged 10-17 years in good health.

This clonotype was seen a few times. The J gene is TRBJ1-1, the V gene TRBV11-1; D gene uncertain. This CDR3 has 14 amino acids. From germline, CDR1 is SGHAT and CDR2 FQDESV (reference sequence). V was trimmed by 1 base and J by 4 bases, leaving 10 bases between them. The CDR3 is CASSLGTVITEAFF. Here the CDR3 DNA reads TGTGCCAGCAGCTTAGGAACAGTCATCACTGAAGCTTTCTTT.

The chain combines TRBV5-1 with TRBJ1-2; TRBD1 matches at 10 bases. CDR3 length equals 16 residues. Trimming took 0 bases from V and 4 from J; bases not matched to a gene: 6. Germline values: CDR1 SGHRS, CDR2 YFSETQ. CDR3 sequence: CASSLADRGQSYGYTF. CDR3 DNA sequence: TGCGCCAGCAGCTTGGCCGACAGGGGGCAATCCTATGGCTACACCTTC.

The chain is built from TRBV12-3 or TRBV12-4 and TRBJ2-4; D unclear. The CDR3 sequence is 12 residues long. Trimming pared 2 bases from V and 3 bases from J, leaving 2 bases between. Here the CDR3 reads CASSLSKNIQYF. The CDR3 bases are TGTGCCAGCAGTTTAAGCAAAAACATTCAGTACTTC.

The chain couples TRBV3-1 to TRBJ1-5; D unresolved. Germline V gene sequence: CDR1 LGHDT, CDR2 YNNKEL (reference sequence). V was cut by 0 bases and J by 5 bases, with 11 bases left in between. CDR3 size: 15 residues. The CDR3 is CASSQDLNSHQPQHF. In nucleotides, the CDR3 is TGTGCCAGCAGCCAAGATTTGAACAGCCATCAGCCCCAGCATTTT.

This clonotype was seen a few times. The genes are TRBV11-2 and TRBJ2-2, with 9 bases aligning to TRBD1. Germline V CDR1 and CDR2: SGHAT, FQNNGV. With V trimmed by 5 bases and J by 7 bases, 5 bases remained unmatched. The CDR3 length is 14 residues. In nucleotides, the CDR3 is TGTGCCAGCAGCCAACGGACAGGGGTCGGGGAGCTGTTTTTT. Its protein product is CASSQRTGVGELFF.

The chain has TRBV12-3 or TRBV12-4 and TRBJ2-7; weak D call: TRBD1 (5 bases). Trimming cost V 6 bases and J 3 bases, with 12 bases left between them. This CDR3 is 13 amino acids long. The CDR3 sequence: CASREQDIYEQYF. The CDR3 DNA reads TGTGCCAGCAGGGAACAGGATATCTACGAGCAGTACTTC.

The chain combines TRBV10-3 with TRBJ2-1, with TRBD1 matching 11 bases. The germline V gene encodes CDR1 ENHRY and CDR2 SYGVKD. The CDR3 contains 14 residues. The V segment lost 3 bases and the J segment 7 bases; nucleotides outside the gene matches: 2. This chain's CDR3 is CAISDWDRGNEQFF. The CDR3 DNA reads TGTGCCATCAGTGATTGGGACAGGGGGAATGAGCAGTTCTTC.

The CDR3 loop reads CASKQEWYSNQPQHF. CDR3 coding DNA: TGTGCCAGCAAACAGGAGTGGTATAGCAATCAGCCCCAGCATTTT. The gene calls are TRBV5-5 and TRBJ1-5; possible D gene TRBD1, 5 bases. CDR1 and CDR2 (germline): SGHKS, YYEKEE (reference sequence). The CDR3 totals 15 residues. Trimming pared 6 bases from V and 0 bases from J, leaving 13 bases between.

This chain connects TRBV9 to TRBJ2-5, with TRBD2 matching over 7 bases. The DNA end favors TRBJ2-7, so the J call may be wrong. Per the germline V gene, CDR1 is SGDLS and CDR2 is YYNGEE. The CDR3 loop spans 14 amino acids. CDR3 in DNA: TGTGCCAGCAGCGTAACCAGCGGGGCCTACGAGCAGTACTTC. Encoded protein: CASSVTSGAYEQYF.

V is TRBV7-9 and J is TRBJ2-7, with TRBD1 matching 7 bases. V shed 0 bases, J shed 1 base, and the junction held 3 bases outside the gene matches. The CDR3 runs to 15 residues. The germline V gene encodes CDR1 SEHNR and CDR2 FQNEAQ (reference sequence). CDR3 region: CASSLAWDSSYEQYF. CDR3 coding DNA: TGTGCCAGCAGCTTAGCGTGGGACAGTTCCTACGAGCAGTACTTC. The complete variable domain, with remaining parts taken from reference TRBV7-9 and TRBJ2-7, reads DTGVSQNPRHKITKRGQNVTFRCDPISEHNRLYWYRQTLGQGPEFLTYFQNEAQLEKSRLLSDRFSAERPKGSFSTLEIQRTEQGDSAMYLCASSLAWDSSYEQYFGPGTRLTVT.